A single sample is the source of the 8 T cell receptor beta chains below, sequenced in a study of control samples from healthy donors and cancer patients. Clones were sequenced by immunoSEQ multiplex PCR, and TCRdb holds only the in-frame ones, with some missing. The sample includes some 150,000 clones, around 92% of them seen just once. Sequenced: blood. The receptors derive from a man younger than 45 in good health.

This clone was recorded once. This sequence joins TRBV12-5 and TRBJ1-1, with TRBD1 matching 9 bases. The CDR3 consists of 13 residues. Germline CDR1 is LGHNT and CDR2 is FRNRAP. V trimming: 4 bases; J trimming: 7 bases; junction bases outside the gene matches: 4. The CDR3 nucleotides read TGTGCTAGTGGTTCCGGGACAGGGTTTGAAGCTTTCTTT. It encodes CASGSGTGFEAFF.

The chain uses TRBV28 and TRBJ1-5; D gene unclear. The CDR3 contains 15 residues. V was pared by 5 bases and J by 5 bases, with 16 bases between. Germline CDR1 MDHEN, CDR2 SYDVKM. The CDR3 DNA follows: TGTGCCAGCAGTCTACTGGGCCCTACGGATCAGCCCCAGCATTTT. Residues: CASSLLGPTDQPQHF.

CDR3 region: CASSRSRRNEKLFF. CDR3 bases: TGTGCCAGCAGCAGAAGCAGACGTAATGAAAAACTGTTTTTT. V gene TRBV5-8 combines with J gene TRBJ1-4; D is uncertain. Germline CDR1 SGHTS, CDR2 YDEGEE. This CDR3 region has 14 residues. V was cut by 4 bases and J by 4 bases, with 11 bases left in between.

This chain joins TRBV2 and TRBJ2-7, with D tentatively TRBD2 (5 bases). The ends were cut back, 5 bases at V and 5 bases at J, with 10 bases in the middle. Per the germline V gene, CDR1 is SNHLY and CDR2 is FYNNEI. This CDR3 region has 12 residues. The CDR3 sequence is CASSTRGNEQYF. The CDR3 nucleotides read TGTGCCAGCAGTACCCGAGGGAACGAGCAGTACTTC.

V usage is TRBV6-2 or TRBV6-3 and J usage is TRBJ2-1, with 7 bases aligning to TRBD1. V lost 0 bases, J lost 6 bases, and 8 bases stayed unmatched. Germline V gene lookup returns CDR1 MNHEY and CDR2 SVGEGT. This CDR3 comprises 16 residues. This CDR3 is CASSYSEKTGPNEQFF. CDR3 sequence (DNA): TGTGCCAGCAGTTACTCGGAGAAGACAGGGCCCAATGAGCAGTTCTTC.

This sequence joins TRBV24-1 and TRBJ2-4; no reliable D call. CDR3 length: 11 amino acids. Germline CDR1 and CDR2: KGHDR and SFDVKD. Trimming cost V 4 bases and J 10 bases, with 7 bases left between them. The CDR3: CATSEGPIQYF. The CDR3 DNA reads TGTGCCACCAGTGAGGGTCCTATTCAGTACTTC.

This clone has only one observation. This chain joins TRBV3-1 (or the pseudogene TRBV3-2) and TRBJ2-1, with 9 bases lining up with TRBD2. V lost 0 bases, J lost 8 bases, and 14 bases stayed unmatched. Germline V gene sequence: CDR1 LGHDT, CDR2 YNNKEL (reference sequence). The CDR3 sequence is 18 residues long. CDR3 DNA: TGTGCCAGCAGCCAAGAGGGGAGTTGGCTAGCGGGGCGGGATGAGCAGTTCTTC. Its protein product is CASSQEGSWLAGRDEQFF.

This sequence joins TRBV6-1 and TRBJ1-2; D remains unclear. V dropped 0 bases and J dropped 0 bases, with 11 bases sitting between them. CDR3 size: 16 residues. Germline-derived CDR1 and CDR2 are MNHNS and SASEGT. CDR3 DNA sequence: TGTGCCAGCAGTGAAGCATTAGGGAGAGCTAACTATGGCTACACCTTC. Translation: CASSEALGRANYGYTF.